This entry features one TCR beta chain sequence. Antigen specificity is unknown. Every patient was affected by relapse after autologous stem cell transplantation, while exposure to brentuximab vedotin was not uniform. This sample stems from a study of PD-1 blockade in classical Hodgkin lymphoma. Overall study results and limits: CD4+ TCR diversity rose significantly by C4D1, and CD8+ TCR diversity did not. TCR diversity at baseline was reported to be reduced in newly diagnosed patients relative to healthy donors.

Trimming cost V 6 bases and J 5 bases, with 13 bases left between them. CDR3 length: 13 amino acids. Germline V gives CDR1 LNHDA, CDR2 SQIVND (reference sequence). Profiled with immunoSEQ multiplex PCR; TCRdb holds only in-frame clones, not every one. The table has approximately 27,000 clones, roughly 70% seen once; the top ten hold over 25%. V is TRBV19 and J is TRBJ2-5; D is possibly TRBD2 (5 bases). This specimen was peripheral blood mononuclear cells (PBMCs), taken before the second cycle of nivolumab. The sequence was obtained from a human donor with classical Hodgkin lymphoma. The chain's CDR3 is CASSYLGGETQYF. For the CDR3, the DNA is TGTGCCAGTAGCTACTTAGGCGGGGAGACCCAGTACTTC.